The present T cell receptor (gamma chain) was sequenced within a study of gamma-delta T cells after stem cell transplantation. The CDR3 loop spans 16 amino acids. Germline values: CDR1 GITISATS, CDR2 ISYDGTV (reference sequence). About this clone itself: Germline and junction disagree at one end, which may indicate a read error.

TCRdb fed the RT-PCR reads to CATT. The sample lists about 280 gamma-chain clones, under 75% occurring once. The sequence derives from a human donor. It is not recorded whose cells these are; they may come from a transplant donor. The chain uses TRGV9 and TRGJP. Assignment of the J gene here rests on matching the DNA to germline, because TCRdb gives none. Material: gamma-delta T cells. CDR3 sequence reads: CAWWEQQELGKKIKVF. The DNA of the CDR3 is TGTGCCTGGTGGGAGCAACAAGAGTTGGGCAAAAAAATCAAGGTATTT.